Detailed here is one TCR beta chain. Its antigen is not identified. This CDR3 comprises 14 residues. V was trimmed by 4 bases and J by 1 base, leaving 13 bases between them. From germline, CDR1 is SQVTM and CDR2 ANQGSEA. This record comes from a study of CD8+ T cells in alopecia areata. Study-level findings and limits: Sharing of TCRs across patients appeared less clear than in mice, possibly for HLA-related reasons. Scalp samples also yield sequences of resident alphabeta T cells from normal skin.

From PBMCs, CD4+ and CD8+ T cells were sorted. RNA extraction was followed by reverse transcription into cDNA, which acted as the sequencing template. The assay was immunoSEQ multiplex PCR, and TCRdb's table has in-frame clones only and misses some. Found here are about 120,000 clones, 55% to 65% of them singletons; the top ten hold roughly 3.1%. This sequence joins TRBV29-1 and TRBJ2-5; D is possibly TRBD2 (5 bases). The receptor's source is a human donor in good health. The source material was CD4+ T cells sorted from blood. The CDR3 loop is CSVVVDYFQETQYF. For the CDR3, the DNA is TGCAGCGTTGTCGTCGACTACTTCCAAGAGACCCAGTACTTC.